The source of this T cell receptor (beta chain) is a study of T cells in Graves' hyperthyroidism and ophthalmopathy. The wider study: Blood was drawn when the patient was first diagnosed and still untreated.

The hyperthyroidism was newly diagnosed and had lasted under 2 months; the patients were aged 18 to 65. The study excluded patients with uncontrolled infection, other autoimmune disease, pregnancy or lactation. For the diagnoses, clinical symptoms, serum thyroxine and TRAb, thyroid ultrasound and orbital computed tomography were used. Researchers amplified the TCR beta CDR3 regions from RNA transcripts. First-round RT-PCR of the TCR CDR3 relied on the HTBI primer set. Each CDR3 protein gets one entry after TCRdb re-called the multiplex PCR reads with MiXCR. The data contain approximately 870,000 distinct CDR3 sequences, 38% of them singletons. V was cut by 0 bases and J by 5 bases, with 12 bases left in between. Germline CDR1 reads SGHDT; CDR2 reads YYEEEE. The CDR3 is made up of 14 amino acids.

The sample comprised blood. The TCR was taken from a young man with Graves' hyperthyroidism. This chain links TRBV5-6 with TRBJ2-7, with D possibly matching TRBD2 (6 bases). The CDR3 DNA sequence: TGTGCCAGCAGCTTGGTTGGAGGGAGGCACGAGCAGTACTTC. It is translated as CASSLVGGRHEQYF.